The 24 T cell receptor beta chains below were found in one sample sequenced in a study of monozygotic twins with inflammatory bowel disease. For each CDR3 protein, TCRdb gives one entry from its re-call of the 5' RACE reads, without DNA. Recorded for this sample: some 130,000 distinct CDR3 sequences. The sample consisted of blood. The receptors come from a human donor with ulcerative colitis or Crohn's disease, or a healthy co-twin of an affected twin (not recorded which).

The chain joins TRBV5-1 to TRBJ2-1; the TCRdb call, TRBD2, lacks DNA for checking. CDR1 is SGHRS and CDR2 is YFSETQ in the germline V gene. This CDR3 has 15 amino acids. CDR3 loop: CASSSAGGPYSEQFF.

The rearrangement uses TRBV5-1 and TRBJ2-4; TCRdb gives TRBD2 as the D gene, but with no DNA this cannot be confirmed. Germline values: CDR1 SGHRS, CDR2 YFSETQ. The CDR3 is made up of 16 amino acids. This CDR3 is CASSSGLAGGLNIQYF.

V and J are TRBV20-1 and TRBJ1-1; no DNA is available, so the TRBD1 call from TCRdb remains unchecked. Germline CDR1 is DFQATT and CDR2 is SNEGSKA (reference sequence). The CDR3 consists of 15 residues. The chain's CDR3 is CSALPPRHLNTEAFF.

This chain links TRBV28 with TRBJ2-5; TCRdb outputs TRBD1, but without DNA this stays unchecked. Germline CDR1 reads MDHEN; CDR2 reads SYDVKM. The CDR3 length is 17 residues. The CDR3 here is CASSLIMGRLLQETQYF. The full variable domain, completed using reference TRBV28 and TRBJ2-5, is DVKVTQSSRYLVKRTGEKVFLECVQDMDHENMFWYRQDPGLGLRLIYFSYDVKMKEKGDIPEGYSVSREKKERFSLILESASTNQTSMYLCASSLIMGRLLQETQYFGPGTRLLVL.

The chain is built from TRBV30 and TRBJ1-2; the TRBD1 assignment by TCRdb is unverifiable without DNA. Germline assignment: CDR1 GTSNPN and CDR2 SVGIG (reference sequence). The CDR3 has 12 residues. The CDR3 sequence: CAWSGTGNGYTF.

The chain uses TRBV5-1 and TRBJ2-4. Germline V gives CDR1 SGHRS, CDR2 YFSETQ. The CDR3 has 15 amino acids. The CDR3 loop reads CASSLAPVAKNIQYF.

This rearrangement joins TRBV25-1 to TRBJ1-3; TCRdb reports TRBD1, a call that lacks DNA to check it against. The germline V gene encodes CDR1 MGHDK and CDR2 SYGVNS. The CDR3 sequence is 12 residues long. The CDR3 sequence is CAAQGFGNTIYF. Looking up the rest from reference TRBV25-1 and TRBJ1-3 gives the full variable domain: EADIYQTPRYLVIGTGKKITLECSQTMGHDKMYWYQQDPGMELHLIHYSYGVNSTEKGDLSSESTVSRIRTEHFPLTLESARPSHTSQYLCAAQGFGNTIYFGEGSWLTVV.

The chain couples TRBV19 to TRBJ1-2. This CDR3 spans 13 amino acids. Looked up from germline, CDR1 is LNHDA and CDR2 is SQIVND (reference sequence). The CDR3 loop reads CASTYAANYGCTF. Together with reference TRBV19 and TRBJ1-2, the CDR3 gives the full variable domain: DGGITQSPKYLFRKEGQNVTLSCEQNLNHDAMYWYRQDPGQGLRLIYYSQIVNDFQKGDIAEGYSVSREKKESFPLTVTSAQKNPTAFYLCASTYAANYGCTFGSGTRLTVV.

The chain combines TRBV5-1 with TRBJ2-7; the D call from TCRdb, TRBD1, cannot be confirmed without DNA. Germline-derived CDR1 and CDR2 are SGHRS and YFSETQ. This CDR3 is built from 16 residues. The CDR3 spells CASSLVEGAGTYEQYF.

V gene TRBV7-6 combines with J gene TRBJ2-7; TCRdb's D call, TRBD1, is unchecked because there is no DNA. The length of the CDR3 is 11 residues. Germline-derived CDR1 and CDR2 are SGHVS and FNYEAQ. CDR3 protein: CASSVLVEQYF.

The chain recombines TRBV28 with TRBJ2-1; the TCRdb call, TRBD1, lacks DNA for checking. The germline V gene encodes CDR1 MDHEN and CDR2 SYDVKM. The CDR3 spans 13 residues. CDR3: CASSSSTPGTQFF.

The chain uses TRBV29-1 and TRBJ2-7; the D call of TRBD1 rests on TCRdb alone, since no DNA is present to check it. Germline values: CDR1 SQVTM, CDR2 ANQGSEA. The CDR3 runs 13 residues. The CDR3 loop reads CSVNRESSYEQYF.

V usage is TRBV28 and J usage is TRBJ2-3. Germline CDR1 and CDR2: MDHEN and SYDVKM. The CDR3 loop spans 15 amino acids. The CDR3 here is CASSFQSRGTDTQYF.

The V and J genes are TRBV20-1 and TRBJ2-7. The germline gives CDR1 DFQATT, CDR2 SNEGSKA (reference sequence). The CDR3 has 16 amino acids. The CDR3 is CSARDRKVLLSYEQYF.

This sequence joins TRBV20-1 and TRBJ2-5. CDR1 and CDR2 (germline): DFQATT, SNEGSKA (reference sequence). The CDR3 loop spans 12 amino acids. The CDR3 spells CSAVALGETQYF.

The chain joins TRBV24-1 to TRBJ1-3; TCRdb designates TRBD1, a call that cannot be tested without DNA. The CDR3 has 14 amino acids. Germline-derived CDR1 and CDR2 are KGHDR and SFDVKD. CDR3 residues: CATSDPGTGNTIYF.

V usage is TRBV12-3 or TRBV12-4 and J usage is TRBJ1-5; the D call of TRBD1 rests on TCRdb alone, since no DNA is present to check it. This CDR3 contains 13 residues. CDR3: CASRKGGSQPQHF.

The gene calls are TRBV6-6 and TRBJ2-3; there is no DNA to check the TCRdb D call of TRBD1. The CDR3 totals 13 residues. The germline CDR1 and CDR2 sequences are MNHNY and SVGAGI (reference sequence). The CDR3: CASRTGSTDTQYF.

The chain joins TRBV24-1 to TRBJ2-5; the TRBD2 assignment by TCRdb is unverifiable without DNA. CDR3 length equals 16 residues. Germline lookup yields CDR1 KGHDR and CDR2 SFDVKD. The CDR3 here is CATSDLPTSGQETQYF.

The V call is TRBV5-4, the J call TRBJ2-7; TCRdb indicates TRBD2, and absent DNA this call remains unverified. The CDR3 loop spans 17 amino acids. CDR1 and CDR2 from the germline V gene are SGHNT and YYREEE (reference sequence). This CDR3 is CASSLSQTSGITYEQYF.

This sequence joins TRBV11-2 and TRBJ2-5; TCRdb proposes TRBD2, but this gene call is untestable without DNA. Germline V gene data show CDR1 as SGHAT and CDR2 as FQNNGV. This CDR3 is built from 18 residues. This CDR3 reads CASSFRVVSGIFPETQYF.

The chain employs TRBV9 and TRBJ1-2; with no DNA, the TCRdb D assignment of TRBD1 cannot be verified. There are 15 residues in the CDR3. Germline CDR1 and CDR2: SGDLS and YYNGEE. CDR3 protein: CDSSPGTGYNYGYTF.

The V and J genes are TRBV3-1 and TRBJ2-1; as DNA is missing, the TRBD1 call by TCRdb cannot be tested. This CDR3 comprises 15 residues. Germline V gene lookup returns CDR1 LGHDT and CDR2 YNNKEL (reference sequence). CDR3 region: CASSPRDRVYNEQFF.

The chain carries TRBV7-2 and TRBJ2-2; there is no DNA to check the TCRdb D call of TRBD1. Germline V gene sequence: CDR1 SGHTA, CDR2 FQGNSA. The length of the CDR3 is 15 residues. The CDR3: CASSARQGYTGELFF.